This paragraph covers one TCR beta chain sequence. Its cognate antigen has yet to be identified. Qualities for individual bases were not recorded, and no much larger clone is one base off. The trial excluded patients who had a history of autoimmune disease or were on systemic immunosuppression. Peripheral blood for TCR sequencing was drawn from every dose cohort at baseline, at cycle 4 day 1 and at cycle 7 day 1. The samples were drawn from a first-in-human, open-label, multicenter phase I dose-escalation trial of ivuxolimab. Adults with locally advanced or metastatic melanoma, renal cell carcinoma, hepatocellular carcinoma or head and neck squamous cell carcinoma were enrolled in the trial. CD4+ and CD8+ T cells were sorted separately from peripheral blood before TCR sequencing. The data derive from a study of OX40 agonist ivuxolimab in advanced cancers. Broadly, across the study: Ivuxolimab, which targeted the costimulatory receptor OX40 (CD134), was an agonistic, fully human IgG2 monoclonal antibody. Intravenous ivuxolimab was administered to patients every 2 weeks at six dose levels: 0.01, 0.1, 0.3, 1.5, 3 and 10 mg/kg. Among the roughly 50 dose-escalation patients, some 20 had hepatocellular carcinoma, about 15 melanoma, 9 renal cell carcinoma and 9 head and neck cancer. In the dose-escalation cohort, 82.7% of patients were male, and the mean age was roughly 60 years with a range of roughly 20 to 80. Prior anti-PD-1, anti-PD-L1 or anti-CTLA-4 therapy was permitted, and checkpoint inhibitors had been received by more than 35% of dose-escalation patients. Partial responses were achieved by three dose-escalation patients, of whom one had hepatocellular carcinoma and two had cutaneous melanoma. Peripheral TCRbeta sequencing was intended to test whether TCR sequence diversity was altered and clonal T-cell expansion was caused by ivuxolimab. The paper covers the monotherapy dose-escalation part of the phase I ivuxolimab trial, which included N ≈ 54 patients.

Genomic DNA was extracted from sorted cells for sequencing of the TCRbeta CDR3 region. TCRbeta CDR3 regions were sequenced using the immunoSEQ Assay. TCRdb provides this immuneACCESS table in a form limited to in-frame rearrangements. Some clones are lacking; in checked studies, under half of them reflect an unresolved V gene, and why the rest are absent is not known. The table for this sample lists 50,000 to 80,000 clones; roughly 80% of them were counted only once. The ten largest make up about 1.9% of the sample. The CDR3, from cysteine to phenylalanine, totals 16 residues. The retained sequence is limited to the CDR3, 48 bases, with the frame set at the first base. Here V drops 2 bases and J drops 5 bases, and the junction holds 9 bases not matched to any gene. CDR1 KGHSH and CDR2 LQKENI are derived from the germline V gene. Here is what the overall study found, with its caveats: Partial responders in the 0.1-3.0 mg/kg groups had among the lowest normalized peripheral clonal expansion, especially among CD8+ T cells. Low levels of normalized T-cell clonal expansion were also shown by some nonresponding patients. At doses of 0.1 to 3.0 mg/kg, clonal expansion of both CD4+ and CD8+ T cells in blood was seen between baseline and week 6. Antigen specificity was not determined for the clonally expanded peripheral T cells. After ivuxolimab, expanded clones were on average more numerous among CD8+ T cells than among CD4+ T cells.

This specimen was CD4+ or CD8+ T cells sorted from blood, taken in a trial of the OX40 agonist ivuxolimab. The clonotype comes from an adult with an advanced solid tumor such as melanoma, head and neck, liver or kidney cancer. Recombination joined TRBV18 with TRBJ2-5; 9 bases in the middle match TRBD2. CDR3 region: CASSPSLAGVGETQYF. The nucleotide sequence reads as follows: TGTGCCAGCTCACCATCCTTAGCGGGAGTCGGTGAGACCCAGTACTTC. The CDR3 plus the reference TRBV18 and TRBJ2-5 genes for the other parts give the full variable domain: NAGVMQNPRHLVRRRGQEARLRCSPMKGHSHVYWYRQLPEEGLKFMVYLQKENIIDESGMPKERFSAEFPKEGPSILRIQQVVRGDSAAYFCASSPSLAGVGETQYFGPGTRLLVL.